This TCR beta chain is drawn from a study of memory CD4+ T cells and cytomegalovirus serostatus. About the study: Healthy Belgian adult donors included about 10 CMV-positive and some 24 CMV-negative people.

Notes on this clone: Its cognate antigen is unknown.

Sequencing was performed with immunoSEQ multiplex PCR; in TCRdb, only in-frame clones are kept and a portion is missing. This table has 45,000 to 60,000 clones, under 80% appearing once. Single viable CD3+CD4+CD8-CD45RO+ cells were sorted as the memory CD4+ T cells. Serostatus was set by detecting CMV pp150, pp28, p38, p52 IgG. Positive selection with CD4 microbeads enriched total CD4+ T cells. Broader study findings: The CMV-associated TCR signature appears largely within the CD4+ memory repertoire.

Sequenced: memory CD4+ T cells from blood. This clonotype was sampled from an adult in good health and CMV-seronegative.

CDR3 DNA sequence: TGTGCCAGCAGCGTAGGCCAAGGGTGGGGGGCGCATGGCGAGCAGTACTTC. Protein: CASSVGQGWGAHGEQYF. The chain recombines TRBV9 with TRBJ2-7; either TRBD1 or TRBD2 may supply D (6 bases each). V was pared by 0 bases and J by 6 bases, with 22 bases between. CDR1 SGDLS and CDR2 YYNGEE come from the germline V gene. The CDR3 has 17 amino acids.